The 23 T cell receptor beta chains reported below all come from one sample, sequenced in a study of blood T cell repertoires in COVID-19. Clones were sequenced by immunoSEQ multiplex PCR, and TCRdb holds only the in-frame ones, with some missing. In the table there are around 300,000 clones, 83% of which are singletons. The specimen sequenced was peripheral blood. The receptors stem from a woman in her fifties or sixties who had recovered from COVID-19.

The V and J genes are TRBV7-9 and TRBJ2-7, with 13 bases identical to TRBD2. The J segment lost 2 bases and the V segment lost 4 bases, leaving 2 bases of the junction unmatched. The germline gives CDR1 SEHNR, CDR2 FQNEAQ (reference sequence). The CDR3 sequence is 15 residues long. This chain's CDR3 is CASSWGLAGTYEQYF. The DNA of the CDR3 is TGTGCCAGCAGCTGGGGACTAGCGGGAACCTACGAGCAGTACTTC.

This clone was found once. V usage is TRBV6-2 or TRBV6-3 and J usage is TRBJ2-3; 8 bases are a match to TRBD2. Looked up from germline, CDR1 is MNHEY and CDR2 is SVGEGT. V shed 0 bases and J 3 bases; nucleotides not matched to a gene: 2. The CDR3 spans 15 residues. The DNA of the CDR3 is TGTGCCAGCAGTTACTCGCGGGGGGCAACAGATACGCAGTATTTT. Translation gives CASSYSRGATDTQYF.

This chain connects TRBV7-2 to TRBJ1-2; 7 positions agree with TRBD1. Germline V gene lookup returns CDR1 SGHTA and CDR2 FQGNSA. Losses at the gene ends were 5 bases for V and 8 bases for J; bases not matched to a gene: 5. The CDR3 covers 12 residues. The CDR3 loop is CASSTRGGGYTF. The CDR3 nucleotides read TGTGCCAGCAGCACAAGAGGGGGCGGCTACACCTTC. Filled out from reference TRBV7-2 and TRBJ1-2, the complete variable domain reads GAGVSQSPSNKVTEKGKDVELRCDPISGHTALYWYRQSLGQGLEFLIYFQGNSAPDKSGLPSDRFSAERTGGSVSTLTIQRTQQEDSAVYLCASSTRGGGYTFGSGTRLTVV.

This chain joins TRBV7-9 and TRBJ1-6; 9 bases align to TRBD1. Per the germline V gene, CDR1 is SEHNR and CDR2 is FQNEAQ (reference sequence). The CDR3 runs to 14 residues. V lost 5 bases, J lost 7 bases, and 3 bases stayed unmatched. CDR3: CASSRDRDNSPLHF. The CDR3 DNA is TGTGCCAGCAGCCGGGACAGGGACAATTCACCCCTCCACTTT.

The chain combines TRBV9 with TRBJ2-5; 9 positions match TRBD1. The ends lost 4 bases at V and 1 base at J; junction bases unmatched: 5. CDR1 is SGDLS and CDR2 is YYNGEE in the germline V gene. CDR3 length equals 15 residues. The CDR3 coding sequence is TGTGCCAGCAGCCTCAGACAGGGGGTCCAAGAGACCCAGTACTTC. Protein: CASSLRQGVQETQYF.

This sequence joins TRBV5-1 and TRBJ2-3, with D possibly being TRBD1 (6 bases). The V gene's germline CDR1 is SGHRS and CDR2 YFSETQ. The CDR3 contains 14 residues. The V end was cut by 4 bases, the J end by 2 bases, with 11 bases between. CDR3 sequence (DNA): TGCGCCAGCAGCCCCGGGACACCCACAGATACGCAGTATTTT. Its protein is CASSPGTPTDTQYF.

The chain combines TRBV4-3 with TRBJ2-2; 7 bases map to TRBD1. Germline values: CDR1 LGHNA, CDR2 YSLEER. V trimming: 1 base; J trimming: 4 bases; junction bases outside the gene matches: 12. The CDR3 is 18 amino acids. The CDR3 region is CASSQVTVTTGSTGELFF. CDR3 DNA sequence: TGCGCCAGCAGCCAAGTGACTGTCACGACAGGGAGCACCGGGGAGCTGTTTTTT.

The CDR3 loop is CASSLANTQYF. Here the CDR3 DNA reads TGTGCCAGCAGCTTAGCCAATACGCAGTATTTT. This chain joins TRBV11-2 and TRBJ2-3; D gene ambiguous. CDR3 length: 11 amino acids. With 1 base removed from V and 7 bases from J, the gap between germline ends came to 3 bases. CDR1 is SGHAT and CDR2 is FQNNGV in the germline V gene. Complete variable domain (other parts from reference TRBV11-2 and TRBJ2-3): EAGVAQSPRYKIIEKRQSVAFWCNPISGHATLYWYQQILGQGPKLLIQFQNNGVVDDSQLPKDRFSAERLKGVDSTLKIQPAKLEDSAVYLCASSLANTQYFGPGTRLTVL.

The CDR3 sequence is CASSSTGLQPQHF. CDR3 DNA: TGTGCCAGCAGTTCGACAGGGTTACAGCCCCAGCATTTT. The chain joins TRBV6-2 or TRBV6-3 to TRBJ1-5, with 7 bases lining up with TRBD1. The junction had 4 bases not matched to a gene; V was cut back by 4 bases and J by 7 bases. The length of the CDR3 is 13 residues. The germline V gene encodes CDR1 MNHEY and CDR2 SVGEGT.

The chain carries TRBV27 and TRBJ2-1; D is perhaps TRBD2 (5 bases). The germline V and J ends were trimmed by 0 bases and 5 bases, with 11 bases remaining between them. This CDR3 comprises 15 residues. Germline CDR1 reads MNHEY; CDR2 reads SMNVEV (reference sequence). CDR3 protein: CASSLSSAPHNEQFF. The DNA of the CDR3 is TGTGCCAGCAGTTTATCTAGCGCACCACACAATGAGCAGTTCTTC.

The gene calls are TRBV7-3 and TRBJ2-3, with 7 positions matching TRBD2. CDR3 length equals 15 residues. V gave up 0 bases and J gave up 6 bases; unmatched junction bases: 6. Germline V gene sequence: CDR1 SGHTA, CDR2 FQGTGA. The CDR3: CASSLTGREADTQYF. In DNA form, the CDR3 reads TGTGCCAGCAGCTTAACGGGGAGGGAGGCCGATACGCAGTATTTT.

The J gene is TRBJ2-3, the V gene TRBV29-1, with TRBD2 matching 8 bases. The CDR3 runs to 15 residues. The V gene's germline CDR1 is SQVTM and CDR2 ANQGSEA. V dropped 0 bases and J dropped 2; count of bases not matched to a gene: 4. For the CDR3, the DNA is TGCAGCGTTGAAGATCCAGCGGGAGCCACAGATACGCAGTATTTT. Protein: CSVEDPAGATDTQYF.

J is TRBJ2-2 and V is TRBV7-8; 11 bases agree with TRBD2. The CDR3 has 18 amino acids. Germline values: CDR1 SGHVS, CDR2 FQNEAQ. The V segment lost 5 bases and the J segment 5 bases; nucleotides outside the gene matches: 13. The CDR3 spells CASSLPVRLAGKTGELFF. The CDR3 DNA follows: TGTGCCAGCAGCCTCCCCGTCAGACTAGCGGGAAAAACCGGGGAGCTGTTTTTT.

The chain is built from TRBV2 and TRBJ1-5; D remains unclear. This CDR3 has 14 amino acids. Germline CDR1 reads SNHLY; CDR2 reads FYNNEI. Trimming left V 8 bases short and J 2 bases short, with 13 bases between. The CDR3 here is CASRSGMGNQPQHF. In DNA form, the CDR3 reads TGTGCCAGCCGAAGCGGTATGGGCAATCAGCCCCAGCATTTT.

The chain has TRBV9 and TRBJ2-7, with TRBD2 as a possible D gene (5 bases). The CDR3 loop spans 14 amino acids. The germline gives CDR1 SGDLS, CDR2 YYNGEE. V lost 0 bases to trimming and J lost 6 bases, with 13 bases between them. CDR3 DNA: TGTGCCAGCAGCGTAGGGACTTGGCCCGGCGAGCAGTACTTC. This codes for CASSVGTWPGEQYF.

The chain links TRBV11-2 to TRBJ2-7; weak D call: TRBD2 (6 bases). CDR1 SGHAT and CDR2 FQNNGV come from the germline V gene. The CDR3 covers 15 residues. Deletions cut 5 bases from V and 3 bases from J, with 17 bases between. CDR3: CASSVSGGKGYEQYF. The CDR3 DNA follows: TGTGCCAGCAGCGTGAGTGGGGGGAAAGGCTACGAGCAGTACTTC.

This chain links TRBV27 with TRBJ2-3; D is possibly TRBD2 (6 bases). The V and J ends lost 5 bases and 0 bases respectively, with 18 bases between them. Germline lookup yields CDR1 MNHEY and CDR2 SMNVEV (reference sequence). This CDR3 has 17 amino acids. As DNA, the CDR3 is TGTGCCAGCAGTCCGGGGCGGGGAGCTCCTAGCACAGATACGCAGTATTTT. As protein: CASSPGRGAPSTDTQYF.

This clone has just a few counts. This chain joins TRBV6-1 and TRBJ2-5, with a tentative D call TRBD2 (5 bases). Per the germline V gene, CDR1 is MNHNS and CDR2 is SASEGT. Trimming took 8 bases from V and 0 from J, leaving 7 bases between them. The CDR3 consists of 12 residues. The CDR3, as DNA: TGTGCCAGCTACGGGGACCAAGAGACCCAGTACTTC. This translates into CASYGDQETQYF.

This clone was picked up one time. The chain recombines TRBV28 with TRBJ2-7; TRBD1 might be the D (5 bases). This CDR3 has 15 amino acids. Looked up from germline, CDR1 is MDHEN and CDR2 is SYDVKM. V was pared by 4 bases and J by 6 bases, with 19 bases between. CDR3 amino acids: CASSSPGIRPGEQYF. The CDR3 DNA sequence: TGTGCCAGCAGTTCTCCAGGGATAAGGCCCGGCGAGCAGTACTTC.

V usage is TRBV5-1 and J usage is TRBJ2-5; D is unclear. The germline V gene encodes CDR1 SGHRS and CDR2 YFSETQ. This CDR3 comprises 14 residues. Trimming took off 4 bases at V and 5 bases at J, with 15 bases between the two ends. The CDR3 reads CASSPTWALETQYF. The CDR3 coding sequence is TGCGCCAGCAGCCCGACGTGGGCGTTGGAGACCCAGTACTTC.

For this clone: Within the sample, other DNA sequences also encode this same CDR3. The CDR3 DNA reads as TGTGCCAGTAGTATTCGTCCTCAAGAGACCCAGTACTTC. Protein: CASSIRPQETQYF. The rearrangement uses TRBV19 and TRBJ2-5; D remains unclear. V lost 3 bases and J 2 bases, leaving 7 bases between the germline ends. The CDR3 extends over 13 amino acids. Germline loops: CDR1 LNHDA, CDR2 SQIVND (reference sequence).

This clone was seen a single time. The chain joins TRBV9 to TRBJ2-7; D possibly corresponds to TRBD1 (6 bases). The V end lost 2 bases, the J end lost 0 bases, and 9 bases lay between the germline ends. The CDR3 sequence is 14 residues long. Germline V gene sequence: CDR1 SGDLS, CDR2 YYNGEE. Here the CDR3 DNA reads TGTGCCAGCAGCGTGACAGGCTACTCCTACGAGCAGTACTTC. Amino acid sequence: CASSVTGYSYEQYF.

J is TRBJ2-7 and V is TRBV24-1; 12 positions match TRBD2. CDR3 size: 18 residues. Germline-derived CDR1 and CDR2 are KGHDR and SFDVKD. J lost 4 bases, V lost 4 bases, and 13 bases had no gene match. The CDR3 bases are TGTGCCACCAGTGACCCCCCCTTGCTAGCGGGAGGGCGGTACGAGCAGTACTTC. Amino acids: CATSDPPLLAGGRYEQYF.